The present T cell receptor (beta chain) was sequenced within a study of blood T cell repertoires in COVID-19. Study in general: Whether acute or convalescent, the COVID-19 samples came from the United States, Italy and Spain. From T cells, B-cell-depleted T cells, or PBMCs came the material, which was cDNA or gDNA.

Seattle patients were enrolled during active infection and followed longitudinally. As processed by the authors: Estimation of nucleated cell counts relied on the amplification of reference gene primers. Clones were sequenced by immunoSEQ multiplex PCR, and TCRdb holds only the in-frame ones, with some missing. V, J and clone size were drawn from that table, and D and trimming were deduced from the DNA. The sample lists roughly 62,000 clones, around 81% occurring once. The TCR sequence derives from a man older than 75 with COVID-19, enrolled during active disease. Sequenced: peripheral blood.

The CDR3 region is CASTLGQGNTEAFF. CDR3 bases: TGTGCCAGCACCCTTGGACAGGGGAACACTGAAGCTTTCTTT. The J gene is TRBJ1-1, the V gene TRBV6-5; 8 bases fit TRBD1. Trimming at V came to 7 bases and at J to 1 base, leaving 5 bases not matched to a gene. Germline V gives CDR1 MNHEY, CDR2 SVGAGI. The CDR3 runs 14 residues.